The entry that follows covers one T cell receptor beta chain sequence. The data were obtained in a study of T cell changes during pregnancy in multiple sclerosis. Profiling relied on immunoSEQ multiplex PCR, and the TCRdb table lists in-frame clones only, not all of them. Found here are roughly 100,000 clones, roughly nine tenths of them singletons; the top ten hold roughly 1.5%. Unmatched junction bases numbered 8, after V lost 7 bases and J lost 0 bases. CDR3 length: 16 amino acids. Germline lookup yields CDR1 SGDLS and CDR2 YYNGEE. The V call is TRBV9, the J call TRBJ2-1, with 9 bases lining up with TRBD2. The sample consisted of peripheral blood, taken before pregnancy. The origin of this receptor is a female donor with multiple sclerosis, enrolled in a pregnancy study. The CDR3 loop reads CASSRLAERSYNEQFF. CDR3 DNA: TGTGCCAGCTCCCGACTAGCGGAGCGCTCCTACAATGAGCAGTTCTTC.